This T cell receptor beta chain was captured in a study of CD8 T cells in Susac syndrome. Study background: The Susac syndrome patients that were sequenced included 5 or 6 with active disease and under 10 in remission. Broader study findings: In TEMRA cells and active patients, CD8+ clonal expansion in Susac reached its peak.

Details on this clonotype: Its antigen remains unidentified.

Random hexamers were used to reverse transcribe the RNA input (0.5 to 1 ug). Amplification of the TCR beta CDR3 was carried out by immunoSEQ multiplex PCR, which spanned a total of 54 Vbeta and 13 Jbeta segments. TCRdb independently ran MiXCR on the immunoSEQ multiplex PCR reads; one entry per CDR3 protein. In the table there are about 190,000 distinct CDR3 sequences, roughly 94% of which are singletons. The CDR3 is 14 amino acids. The junction had 3 bases not matched to a gene; V was cut back by 4 bases and J by 3 bases. Germline CDR1 SQVTM, CDR2 ANQGSEA. CD8+ and CD4+ blood T cells underwent TCR beta sequencing.

The TCR was taken from a human donor with Susac syndrome. Sequencing was carried out using CD8+ T cells from PBMCs. J is TRBJ2-7 and V is TRBV29-1; TRBD2 matches at 13 bases. CDR3 in amino acids: CSVGGLAGFYEQYF. In DNA form, the CDR3 reads TGCAGCGTTGGGGGACTAGCGGGGTTCTACGAGCAGTACTTC.